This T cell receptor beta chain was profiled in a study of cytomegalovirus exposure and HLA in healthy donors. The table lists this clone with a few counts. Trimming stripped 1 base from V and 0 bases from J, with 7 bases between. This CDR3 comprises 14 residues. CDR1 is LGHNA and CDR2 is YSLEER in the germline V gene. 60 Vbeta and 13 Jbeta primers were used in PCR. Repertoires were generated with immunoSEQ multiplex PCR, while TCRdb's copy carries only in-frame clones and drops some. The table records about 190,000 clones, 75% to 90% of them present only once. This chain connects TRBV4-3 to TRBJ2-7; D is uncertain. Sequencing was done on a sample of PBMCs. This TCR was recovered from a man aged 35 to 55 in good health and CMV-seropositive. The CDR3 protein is CASSQGQDSYEQYF. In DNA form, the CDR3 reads TGCGCCAGCAGCCAAGGGCAGGACTCCTACGAGCAGTACTTC.